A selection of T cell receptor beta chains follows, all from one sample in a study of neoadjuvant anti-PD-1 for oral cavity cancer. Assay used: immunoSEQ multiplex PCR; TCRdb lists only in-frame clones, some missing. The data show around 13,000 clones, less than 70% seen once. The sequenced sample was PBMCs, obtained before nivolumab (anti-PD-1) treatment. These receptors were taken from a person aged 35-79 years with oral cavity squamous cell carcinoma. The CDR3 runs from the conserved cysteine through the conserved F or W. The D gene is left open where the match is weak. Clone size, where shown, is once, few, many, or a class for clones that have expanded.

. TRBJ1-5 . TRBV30 CAWSEGHDNQPQHF TGTGCCTGGAGTGAAGGACATGACAATCAGCCCCAGCATTTT
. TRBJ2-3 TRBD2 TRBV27 CASSSGLDRATQYF TGTGCCAGCAGTTCTGGACTAGATCGAGCTACGCAGTATTTT
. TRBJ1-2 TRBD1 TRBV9 CASRAGTGAFNYGYTF TGTGCCAGCAGAGCCGGGACAGGGGCCTTTAACTATGGCTACACCTTC
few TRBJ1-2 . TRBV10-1 CASSEGTSGGYGYTF TGCGCCAGCAGTGAAGGGACATCAGGAGGCTATGGCTACACCTTC
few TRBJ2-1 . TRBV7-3 CASSLTPGAYNEQFF TGTGCCAGCAGCCTCACGCCAGGCGCCTACAATGAGCAGTTCTTC
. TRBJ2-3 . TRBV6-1 CASKTSTDTQYF TGTGCCAGTAAGACTAGCACAGATACGCAGTATTTT
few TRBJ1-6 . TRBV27 CASSLGRPTPGLSPLHF TGTGCCAGCAGTTTAGGTAGACCCACTCCCGGTCTTTCACCCCTCCACTTT
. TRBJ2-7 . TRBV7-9 CASSLEGGPGSGQYF TGTGCCAGCAGCTTAGAGGGTGGTCCGGGATCGGGGCAGTACTTC
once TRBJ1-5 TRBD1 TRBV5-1 CASSLTGDGNQPQHF TGCGCCAGCAGCTTGACAGGGGATGGCAATCAGCCCCAGCATTTT
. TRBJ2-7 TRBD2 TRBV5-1 CASSLGGLAGQYEQYF TGCGCCAGCAGCTTGGGGGGACTAGCGGGCCAATACGAGCAGTACTTC
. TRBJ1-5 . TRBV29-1 CSVESGVNQPQHF TGCAGCGTTGAGTCAGGGGTCAATCAGCCCCAGCATTTT
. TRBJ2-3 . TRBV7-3 CASSLTPSRGAGDTQYF TGTGCCAGCAGCTTAACGCCTTCCAGGGGGGCCGGGGATACGCAGTATTTT
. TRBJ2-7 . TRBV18 CASSPPTEWGNQQYF TGTGCCAGCTCACCACCGACCGAGTGGGGAAATCAGCAGTACTTC
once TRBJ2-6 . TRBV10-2 CASSGGIANVLTF TGCGCCAGCAGCGGGGGAATTGCCAACGTCCTGACTTTC
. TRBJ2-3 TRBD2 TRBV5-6 CASSFIAGGGGDTQYF TGTGCCAGCAGCTTCATAGCGGGGGGTGGCGGTGATACGCAGTATTTT
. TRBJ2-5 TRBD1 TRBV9 CASSTRTGAKTQYF TGTGCCAGCAGCACCCGGACAGGGGCGAAGACCCAGTACTTC
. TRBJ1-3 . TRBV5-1 CASSLQGQGSGNTIYF TGCGCCAGCAGCTTACAGGGACAAGGCTCTGGAAACACCATATATTTT
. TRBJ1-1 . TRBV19 CASSSVGAGYTEAFF TGTGCCAGTAGTTCTGTAGGGGCAGGGTACACTGAAGCTTTCTTT
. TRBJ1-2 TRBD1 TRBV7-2 CASSLDTGAYGYTF TGTGCCAGCAGCTTAGACACAGGGGCCTATGGCTACACCTTC
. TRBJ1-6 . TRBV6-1 CASREAGVRNSPLHF TGTGCCAGCAGGGAAGCGGGGGTGAGGAATTCACCCCTCCACTTT
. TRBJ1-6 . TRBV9 CASSVDPLGSLQSPLHF TGTGCCAGCAGCGTAGACCCCCTAGGCAGCCTCCAATCACCCCTCCACTTT
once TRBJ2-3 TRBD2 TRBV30 CAWSVEGSGRSDTQYF TGTGCCTGGAGTGTAGAAGGTAGCGGGAGATCAGATACGCAGTATTTT
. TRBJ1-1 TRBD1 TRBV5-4 CASSFLWTRTGKGMNTEAFF TGTGCCAGCAGCTTCTTATGGACACGGACAGGGAAAGGCATGAACACTGAAGCTTTCTTT
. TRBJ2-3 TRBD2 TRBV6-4 CASGRGGPTDTQYF TGTGCCAGTGGGAGGGGCGGCCCCACAGATACGCAGTATTTT
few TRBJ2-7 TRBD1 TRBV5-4 CASSWTGKQYF TGTGCCAGCAGCTGGACAGGGAAGCAGTACTTC
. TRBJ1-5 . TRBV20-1 CSASGGQPQHF TGCAGTGCCAGTGGGGGTCAGCCCCAGCATTTT
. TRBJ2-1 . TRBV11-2 CASSRTASGEQFF TGTGCCAGCAGCCGGACAGCTTCGGGGGAGCAGTTCTTC
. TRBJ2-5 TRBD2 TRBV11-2 CASSVRTSGRAIGTQYF TGTGCCAGCAGCGTAAGGACTAGCGGGAGGGCCATCGGGACCCAGTACTTC
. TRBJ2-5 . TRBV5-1 CASNRARVGETQYF TGCGCCAGCAACCGGGCGCGAGTAGGAGAGACCCAGTACTTC
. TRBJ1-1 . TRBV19 CASSITGSEAFF TGTGCCAGTAGTATAACAGGGTCTGAAGCTTTCTTT
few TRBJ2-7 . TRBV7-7 CASSLGDKGIHEQYF TGTGCCAGCAGCTTAGGGGATAAGGGTATCCACGAGCAGTACTTC